What follows describes a single T cell receptor (beta chain). Its antigen remains unknown. This entry belongs to a study of pediatric ulcerative colitis. Study-level points and caveats: This repertoire reflects total lymphocytes rather than subpopulations like regulatory T cells. Two rectal CDR3 clonotypes occurred in all ulcerative colitis patients.

Trimming left V 6 bases short and J 7 bases short, with 15 bases between. Germline V CDR1 and CDR2: MNHEY, SMNVEV (reference sequence). This CDR3 comprises 14 residues. Rectal tissue came from one to two pinch biopsies taken at colonoscopy. Sequencing used immunoSEQ multiplex PCR; TCRdb keeps in-frame clones, though not all of them. The sample yields about 36,000 clones, 60% to 75% seen once. Sequencing input: gut tissue. The clonotype originates from a boy between 10 and 17 years old with moderate ulcerative colitis. The chain joins TRBV27 to TRBJ1-4, with unresolved D. CDR3 sequence (DNA): TGTGCCAGCAGCCCAGGCCTTTGGAGTGAAAAACTGTTTTTT. Residues: CASSPGLWSEKLFF.